The present entry profiles one TCR beta chain with its context. Stated treatment: preoperative locoregional IRX-2 cytokine immunotherapy. Preoperative locoregional IRX-2 cytokine immunotherapy was tested in the phase Ib source study. The CDR3 sequence is 13 residues long. The V and J ends lost 6 bases and 2 bases respectively, with 11 bases between them. CDR1 is KGHSH and CDR2 is LQKENI in the germline V gene. The data were taken from a study of preoperative IRX-2 immunotherapy in early breast cancer. The protocol was immunoSEQ multiplex PCR, while the TCRdb copy is restricted to in-frame clones and leaves out a portion. The data show approximately 38,000 clones, around four fifths seen once.

The receptor was derived from a human donor with breast cancer. The sample consisted of lymph node tissue, taken after IRX-2 immunotherapy. J is TRBJ2-7 and V is TRBV18, with no clear D. This chain's CDR3 is CASSPGRPYEQYF. Written as DNA, the CDR3 is TGTGCCAGCTCCCCGGGCCGACCCTACGAGCAGTACTTC.